The 23 T cell receptor beta chains below all came from one sample that was sequenced in a study of cytomegalovirus exposure and HLA in healthy donors. With 60 Vbeta and 13 Jbeta primers, the PCR was carried out. Using immunoSEQ multiplex PCR, the repertoire was profiled, and TCRdb retains in-frame clones only, with some absent. The data contain approximately 210,000 clones, around 83% of them singletons. Specimen: PBMCs. The receptors come from a woman in her forties or fifties in good health and CMV-seropositive.

The V call is TRBV19, the J call TRBJ1-2; D is undetermined. Germline CDR1 LNHDA, CDR2 SQIVND (reference sequence). CDR3 length: 15 amino acids. V shed 3 bases and J shed 7 bases, with 18 bases lying between them. The CDR3 DNA reads TGTGCCAGTAGTATCTCGCGGGGATCTGTAAGTGGCTACACCTTC. It encodes CASSISRGSVSGYTF.

This chain joins TRBV6-5 and TRBJ2-2, with D unresolved. There are 13 residues in the CDR3. The germline CDR1 and CDR2 sequences are MNHEY and SVGAGI. Trimming left V 6 bases short and J 5 bases short, with 10 bases between. CDR3 in amino acids: CASSRVTTGELFF. CDR3 sequence (DNA): TGTGCCAGCAGCCGAGTAACGACCGGGGAGCTGTTTTTT.

The chain has TRBV28 and TRBJ1-2; TRBD1 might be the D (5 bases). Between the trimmed V and J ends, which lost 3 bases and 3 bases, there was a span of 14 bases. CDR1 MDHEN and CDR2 SYDVKM come from the germline V gene. The CDR3 sequence is 15 residues long. CDR3 amino acids: CASSLLGAGDYGYTF. DNA of the CDR3: TGTGCCAGCAGTTTGTTAGGGGCAGGTGACTATGGCTACACCTTC.

The chain couples TRBV18 to TRBJ2-5, with a possible D match to TRBD1 (6 bases). V gave up 3 bases and J gave up 2 bases, with 16 bases separating them. Per the germline V gene, CDR1 is KGHSH and CDR2 is LQKENI. The CDR3 extends over 16 amino acids. CDR3 nucleotide sequence: TGTGCCAGCTCACCCGCCTTACGGACAGTACAAGAGACCCAGTACTTC. Amino acid sequence: CASSPALRTVQETQYF.

The rearrangement uses TRBV6-6 and TRBJ2-7, with D possibly matching TRBD1 (6 bases). Trimming left V 0 bases short and J 6 bases short, with 12 bases between. CDR3 length: 14 residues. The germline V gene encodes CDR1 MNHNY and CDR2 SVGAGI (reference sequence). Here the CDR3 reads CASSYSPGEIEQYF. CDR3 nucleotide sequence: TGTGCCAGCAGTTACTCGCCAGGGGAGATCGAGCAGTACTTC.

V and J are TRBV7-2 and TRBJ2-7, with D possibly TRBD2 on 6 matching bases. The ends were cut back, 2 bases at V and 7 bases at J, with 12 bases in the middle. Germline-derived CDR1 and CDR2 are SGHTA and FQGNSA. The CDR3 spans 13 residues. The CDR3 DNA follows: TGTGCCAGCAGCTTACGGGGGATGGGGGAGCAGTACTTC. Encoded protein: CASSLRGMGEQYF.

The chain carries TRBV19 and TRBJ1-2; TRBD1 is a possible D gene (5 bases). The germline V gene encodes CDR1 LNHDA and CDR2 SQIVND (reference sequence). The ends were cut back, 7 bases at V and 6 bases at J, with 15 bases in the middle. The CDR3 consists of 13 residues. The CDR3, as DNA: TGTGCCAGTACCGGGCGGGGGTTCCATGGCTACACCTTC. Translated: CASTGRGFHGYTF. Looking up the rest from reference TRBV19 and TRBJ1-2 gives the full variable domain: DGGITQSPKYLFRKEGQNVTLSCEQNLNHDAMYWYRQDPGQGLRLIYYSQIVNDFQKGDIAEGYSVSREKKESFPLTVTSAQKNPTAFYLCASTGRGFHGYTFGSGTRLTVV.

The chain combines TRBV11-2 with TRBJ1-1; 7 nucleotides align to TRBD1. CDR3 size: 13 residues. Trimming removed 5 bases from V and 6 bases from J; junction bases left unmatched: 6. Germline V gene lookup returns CDR1 SGHAT and CDR2 FQNNGV. Written as DNA, the CDR3 is TGTGCCAGCAGCCCGACAGGGAGCGCTGAAGCTTTCTTT. Protein sequence: CASSPTGSAEAFF.

The chain couples TRBV5-5 to TRBJ1-2; D possibly corresponds to TRBD1 (6 bases). Germline-derived CDR1 and CDR2 are SGHKS and YYEKEE (reference sequence). This CDR3 has 16 amino acids. The V end was cut by 0 bases, the J end by 3 bases, with 15 bases between. In DNA, the CDR3 is TGTGCCAGCAGCTTGGGCCCCCGGGACATTGACTATGGCTACACCTTC. This codes for CASSLGPRDIDYGYTF.

The chain combines TRBV10-3 with TRBJ2-3; weak D call: TRBD1 (6 bases). Germline V gene sequence: CDR1 ENHRY, CDR2 SYGVKD. The length of the CDR3 is 12 residues. The V end lost 6 bases, the J end lost 3 bases, and 7 bases lay between the germline ends. The CDR3 loop reads CAISRGTDTQYF. DNA for the CDR3: TGTGCCATCAGCAGGGGAACAGATACGCAGTATTTT.

CDR3: CASSLSVNTEAFF. CDR3 nucleotides: TGTGCCAGCAGCTTATCTGTGAACACTGAAGCTTTCTTT. This chain joins TRBV7-3 and TRBJ1-1; D remains ambiguous. Deletions cut 2 bases from V and 0 bases from J, with 4 bases between. Germline V CDR1 and CDR2: SGHTA, FQGTGA. This CDR3 is 13 amino acids long.

The chain is built from TRBV4-1 and TRBJ2-5, with D possibly being TRBD2 (5 bases). V lost 0 bases and J 2 bases, leaving 13 bases between the germline ends. CDR3 size: 16 residues. CDR1 MGHRA and CDR2 YSYEKL come from the germline V gene. Written as DNA, the CDR3 is TGCGCCAGCAGCCAAGAAACCGGACTGGTACAAGAGACCCAGTACTTC. It is translated as CASSQETGLVQETQYF.

This clone was seen only a few times. Different DNA sequences within this sample yield the same CDR3. The chain recombines TRBV5-1 with TRBJ2-5; D is ambiguous. The V end lost 5 bases, the J end lost 3 bases, and 11 bases lay between the germline ends. CDR1 and CDR2 (germline): SGHRS, YFSETQ. This CDR3 spans 13 amino acids. The CDR3 protein is CASSLVPEETQYF. In nucleotides, the CDR3 is TGCGCCAGCAGTCTGGTTCCGGAAGAGACCCAGTACTTC.

As for this clone: At one end, the junction sequence differs from germline, possibly due to a read error. The rearrangement joins TRBV7-9 to TRBJ2-7; 10 bases line up with TRBD1. The CDR3 runs to 13 residues. Germline loops: CDR1 SEHNR, CDR2 FQNEAQ (reference sequence). CDR3 DNA: TGTTCCAGCAGCTCCCGGGACAGGGGCGAGCAGTACTTC. As protein: CSSSSRDRGEQYF.

This chain connects TRBV6-6 to TRBJ1-4; 8 bases fit TRBD1. The CDR3 runs 13 residues. The junction had 1 base not matched to a gene; V was cut back by 4 bases and J by 6 bases. Germline lookup yields CDR1 MNHNY and CDR2 SVGAGI (reference sequence). The CDR3 spells CASSSDRDEKLFF. The CDR3 DNA follows: TGTGCCAGCAGTTCGGACAGGGATGAAAAACTGTTTTTT.

V usage is TRBV10-3 and J usage is TRBJ2-3; 10 bases are shared with TRBD2. The CDR3 has 19 amino acids. J was trimmed by 6 bases and V by 3 bases; bases with no gene match: 18. The V gene's germline CDR1 is ENHRY and CDR2 SYGVKD. The chain's CDR3 is CAISDPQRSVAGGLDTQYF. CDR3 DNA: TGTGCCATCAGTGACCCCCAAAGGAGTGTAGCGGGGGGTTTGGATACGCAGTATTTT.

The chain joins TRBV15 to TRBJ2-4; no clear D. The CDR3 consists of 18 residues. V shed 0 bases and J shed 3 bases, with 18 bases lying between them. CDR1 is LNHNV, CDR2 YYDKDF, per germline (reference sequence). CDR3 DNA sequence: TGTGCCACCAGCAGAGATTCGTGGGCAGAGAATGGCAAAAACATTCAGTACTTC. Encoded protein: CATSRDSWAENGKNIQYF.

This chain connects TRBV10-3 to TRBJ2-4; D is perhaps TRBD1 (6 bases). Per germline, CDR1 ENHRY and CDR2 SYGVKD. This CDR3 is 16 amino acids long. The V end lost 1 base, the J end lost 2 bases, and 12 bases lay between the germline ends. CDR3: CAISEFTGWSKNIQYF. The CDR3 coding sequence is TGTGCCATCAGTGAGTTCACAGGGTGGTCCAAAAACATTCAGTACTTC.

This clone has only one observation. The chain employs TRBV18 and TRBJ2-5, with D unresolved. V was shortened by 6 bases and J by 5 bases, with 7 bases between the two germline ends. The CDR3 sequence is 11 residues long. Germline assignment: CDR1 KGHSH and CDR2 LQKENI. CDR3 coding DNA: TGTGCCAGCTCTCCCGAGGAGACCCAGTACTTC. Translation: CASSPEETQYF.

The rearrangement joins TRBV6-6 to TRBJ2-1, with TRBD2 matching over 8 bases. The CDR3 runs to 16 residues. V gave up 2 bases and J gave up 6 bases; unmatched junction bases: 9. The germline gives CDR1 MNHNY, CDR2 SVGAGI (reference sequence). CDR3 loop: CASSYPAAGGFNEQFF. Written as DNA, the CDR3 is TGTGCCAGCAGTTACCCGGCTGCGGGGGGATTCAATGAGCAGTTCTTC.

This rearrangement joins TRBV27 to TRBJ2-7; TRBD2 is a possible D gene (5 bases). The CDR3 has 14 amino acids. CDR1 and CDR2 (germline): MNHEY, SMNVEV (reference sequence). V was trimmed by 1 base and J by 4 bases, leaving 11 bases between them. The CDR3 coding sequence is TGTGCCAGCAGTTTATACGGGCGGGCTTACGAGCAGTACTTC. Protein sequence: CASSLYGRAYEQYF.

The chain carries TRBV18 and TRBJ2-1, with TRBD1 matching 12 bases. V lost 0 bases and J lost 2; bases outside the gene matches: 14. Germline lookup yields CDR1 KGHSH and CDR2 LQKENI. The CDR3 has 21 residues. CDR3 DNA: TGTGCCAGCTCACCACCGGGGGGACAGGGGGCTCCAAGATCCGCCTACAATGAGCAGTTCTTC. Translation gives CASSPPGGQGAPRSAYNEQFF.

V is TRBV27 and J is TRBJ1-1; D might be TRBD1 (5 bases). Per germline, CDR1 MNHEY and CDR2 SMNVEV (reference sequence). V gave up 0 bases and J gave up 7 bases, with 15 bases separating them. The CDR3 consists of 15 residues. DNA of the CDR3: TGTGCCAGCAGTTTATCAGGGGCCTCTCCCCTTGAAGCTTTCTTT. Translation gives CASSLSGASPLEAFF.